This TCR beta chain originates from a study of T cell responses to AZD1222 COVID-19 vaccine. Turning to the study itself: Second-dose recipients at about 4 or about 12 weeks were treated as one pooled group. Study-level points and caveats: Repertoires were sampled only after the peak T cell response.

The V end was cut by 0 bases, the J end by 7 bases, with 12 bases between. The CDR3 covers 13 residues. CDR1 GTSNPN and CDR2 SVGIG come from the germline V gene (reference sequence). Concerning this clone itself: Its antigen is as yet unknown.

The assay was immunoSEQ multiplex PCR, and TCRdb's table has in-frame clones only and misses some. The repertoire includes tens of thousands of clones, about 86% of them detected once, and 5% to 6.5% sits in the top ten. This rearrangement joins TRBV30 to TRBJ1-2; D possibly corresponds to TRBD1 (5 bases). The sample was peripheral blood, taken on day 0 of AZD1222 vaccination. This sequence was found in an adult in good health. CDR3: CAWSVLPGTGYTF. The CDR3 nucleotides are TGTGCCTGGAGTGTATTGCCTGGGACTGGCTACACCTTC.